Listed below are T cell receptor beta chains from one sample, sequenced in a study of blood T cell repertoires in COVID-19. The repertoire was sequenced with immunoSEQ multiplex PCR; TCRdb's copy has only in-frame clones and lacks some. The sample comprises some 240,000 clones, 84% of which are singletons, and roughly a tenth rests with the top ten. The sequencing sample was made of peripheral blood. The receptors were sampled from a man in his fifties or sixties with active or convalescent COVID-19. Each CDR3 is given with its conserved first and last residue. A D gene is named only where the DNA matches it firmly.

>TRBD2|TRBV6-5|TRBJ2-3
CASRDSGRATDTQYF
TGTGCCAGCAGAGATAGCGGGAGAGCAACAGATACGCAGTATTTT
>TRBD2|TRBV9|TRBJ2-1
CASSGSGGTNNEQFF
TGTGCCAGCAGCGGTAGCGGGGGGACTAACAATGAGCAGTTCTTC
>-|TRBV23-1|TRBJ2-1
CASSPAGELSYNEQFF
TGCGCCAGCAGTCCCGCCGGGGAACTTTCCTACAATGAGCAGTTCTTC
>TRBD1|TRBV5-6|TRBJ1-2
CASSPGGLKGYTF
TGTGCCAGCAGCCCAGGGGGATTGAAGGGCTACACCTTC
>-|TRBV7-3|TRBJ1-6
CASSTGQGSSPLHF
TGTGCCAGCAGCACCGGACAAGGTTCTTCACCCCTCCACTTT
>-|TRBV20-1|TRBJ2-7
CSATQGLEQYF
TGCAGTGCTACGCAGGGGCTAGAGCAGTACTTC
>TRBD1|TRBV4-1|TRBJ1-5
CASSQAPGQGAGNQPQHF
TGCGCCAGCAGCCAAGCCCCGGGACAGGGCGCAGGCAATCAGCCCCAGCATTTT
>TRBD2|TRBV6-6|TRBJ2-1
CASSPRERAYNEQFF
TGTGCCAGCAGTCCGCGGGAGAGAGCCTACAATGAGCAGTTCTTC
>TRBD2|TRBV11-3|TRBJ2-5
CASSLGSGAQYF
TGTGCCAGCAGCTTGGGCAGCGGGGCCCAGTACTTC
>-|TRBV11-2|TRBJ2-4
CASSPTHILNIQYF
TGTGCCAGCAGCCCAACCCACATTTTAAACATTCAGTACTTC